The rows below give T cell receptor beta chains drawn from one sample of a study of blood T cell repertoires in COVID-19. Repertoires were generated with immunoSEQ multiplex PCR, while TCRdb's copy carries only in-frame clones and drops some. Of under 250,000 clones in the sample, about 89% were seen once. The sample taken for sequencing was peripheral blood. These receptors were taken from a woman aged 60-75 years who had recovered from COVID-19. Both conserved end residues are part of each CDR3. D genes are given only for firm matches. The size field is filled for only some rows; it gives once, few, many or a size class.

V	length	size	J	D	CDR3	DNA
TRBV5-1	18	-	TRBJ2-2	TRBD1	CASSPQGAGGFITGELFF	TGCGCCAGCAGCCCACAGGGGGCTGGGGGCTTTATCACCGGGGAGCTGTTTTTT
TRBV19	14	-	TRBJ2-7	-	CASSADTFSYEQYF	TGTGCCAGTAGTGCGGACACCTTCTCCTACGAGCAGTACTTC
TRBV6-5	13	-	TRBJ1-5	TRBD1	CATQDRGNQPQHF	TGTGCCACCCAGGACAGGGGTAATCAGCCCCAGCATTTT
TRBV20-1	12	-	TRBJ2-3	-	CSASSSGNTQYF	TGCAGTGCTAGTTCCTCCGGGAATACGCAGTATTTT
TRBV7-6	14	-	TRBJ2-7	-	CASSLDRTSYEQYF	TGTGCCAGCAGCTTAGACAGGACCTCCTACGAGCAGTACTTC
TRBV7-2	16	-	TRBJ1-5	-	CASSLAHDSPVGPQHF	TGTGCCAGCAGCTTAGCCCATGACAGCCCGGTGGGGCCCCAGCATTTT
TRBV28	15	-	TRBJ2-5	-	CASSFQGRAQETQYF	TGTGCCAGCAGTTTCCAGGGGAGGGCTCAAGAGACCCAGTACTTC
TRBV18	15	-	TRBJ2-1	TRBD1	CASSPTGSSYNEQFF	TGTGCCAGCTCACCGACAGGGAGCTCCTACAATGAGCAGTTCTTC
TRBV9	15	-	TRBJ1-4	-	CASSPGQIRFEKLFF	TGTGCCAGCAGCCCTGGACAGATAAGATTTGAAAAACTGTTTTTT
TRBV19	15	-	TRBJ1-1	-	CASSTRGHLNTEAFF	TGTGCCAGTAGTACGAGGGGACACCTGAACACTGAAGCTTTCTTT
TRBV28	15	-	TRBJ1-2	-	CASSLLDRQPYGYTF	TGTGCCAGCAGTCTTCTGGATCGACAGCCCTATGGCTACACCTTC
TRBV6-6	13	-	TRBJ1-1	-	CASRPRGVVEAFF	TGTGCCAGCAGGCCCCGGGGGGTAGTGGAAGCTTTCTTT
TRBV5-8	14	-	TRBJ1-1	-	CASSLGRIYTEAFF	TGTGCCAGCAGCTTGGGCAGGATATACACTGAAGCTTTCTTT
TRBV28	14	once	TRBJ1-4	-	CASSLYTTNEKLFF	TGTGCCAGCAGTCTATACACGACTAATGAAAAACTGTTTTTT
TRBV9	14	-	TRBJ1-2	-	CASSVGSGVYGYTF	TGTGCCAGCAGCGTAGGTTCAGGTGTCTATGGCTACACCTTC
TRBV5-6	16	-	TRBJ1-6	-	CASSPNPGAYNSPLHF	TGTGCCAGCAGCCCCAACCCCGGGGCCTATAATTCACCCCTCCACTTT
TRBV10-3	13	-	TRBJ2-5	-	CAISDTYQETQYF	TGTGCCATCAGTGATACATACCAAGAGACCCAGTACTTC